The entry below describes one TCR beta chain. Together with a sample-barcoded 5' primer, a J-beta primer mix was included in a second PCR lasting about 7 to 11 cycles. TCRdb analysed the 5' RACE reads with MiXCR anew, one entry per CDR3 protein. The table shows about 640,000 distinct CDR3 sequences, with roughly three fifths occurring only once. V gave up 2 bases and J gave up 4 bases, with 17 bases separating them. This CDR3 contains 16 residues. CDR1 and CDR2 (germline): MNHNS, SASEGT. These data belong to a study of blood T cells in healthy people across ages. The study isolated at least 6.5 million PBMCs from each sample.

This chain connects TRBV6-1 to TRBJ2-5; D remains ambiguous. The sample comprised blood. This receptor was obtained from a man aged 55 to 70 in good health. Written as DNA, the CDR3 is TGTGCCAGCAGTGAATTAAGGCGCCAGTCGGGAGAGACCCAGTACTTC. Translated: CASSELRRQSGETQYF.